This passage covers 13 T cell receptor beta chains from one sample sequenced in a study of memory CD4+ T cells and cytomegalovirus serostatus. The sort gate was single viable CD3+CD4+CD8-CD45RO+ cells for memory CD4+ T cells. Using immunoSEQ multiplex PCR, the repertoire was profiled, and TCRdb retains in-frame clones only, with some absent. Seen here are about 50,000 clones, about 80% observed once, and the top ten hold roughly 0.4%. The sample taken for sequencing was memory CD4+ T cells from blood. These receptor sequences come from an adult in good health and CMV-seronegative.

The rearrangement links TRBV2 to TRBJ2-1; no clear D. V lost 6 bases and J lost 12, with 9 bases in between. This CDR3 contains 10 residues. Germline V gene sequence: CDR1 SNHLY, CDR2 FYNNEI. The CDR3 DNA is TGTGCCAGCAGAGAAAGTGTGCAGTTCTTC. Translation: CASRESVQFF. Variable domain in full (rest from reference TRBV2 and TRBJ2-1): EPEVTQTPSHQVTQMGQEVILRCVPISNHLYFYWYRQILGQKVEFLVSFYNNEISEKSEIFDDQFSVERPDGSNFTLKIRSTKLEDSAMYFCASRESVQFFGPGTRLTVL.

V usage is TRBV6-5 and J usage is TRBJ2-2; the D gene could be TRBD1 or TRBD2 (6 bases each). Germline V gives CDR1 MNHEY, CDR2 SVGAGI. Deletions cut 11 bases from V and 4 bases from J, with 14 bases between. The CDR3 spans 13 residues. This chain's CDR3 is CASRTGATGELFF. CDR3 sequence (DNA): TGTGCCTCCAGGACGGGGGCCACCGGGGAGCTGTTTTTT.

The chain uses TRBV4-3 and TRBJ2-3; a possible D gene is TRBD2 (6 bases). The CDR3 loop spans 17 amino acids. Germline lookup yields CDR1 LGHNA and CDR2 YSLEER. Trimming pared 1 base from V and 0 bases from J, leaving 14 bases between. CDR3 bases: TGCGCCAGCAGCCAAGTATTGTCTGGGGGGAGCACAGATACGCAGTATTTT. Translating it yields CASSQVLSGGSTDTQYF.

The gene calls are TRBV15 and TRBJ2-6; 7 positions match TRBD1. The V gene end was trimmed by 0 bases and the J gene end by 4 bases; junction bases not matched to a gene: 3. The CDR3 is 16 amino acids. In germline, CDR1 is LNHNV, CDR2 YYDKDF (reference sequence). CDR3 loop: CATSRDRTGGANVLTF. The CDR3, as DNA: TGTGCCACCAGCAGAGATCGGACAGGCGGGGCCAACGTCCTGACTTTC.

The CDR3 coding sequence is TGTGCCAGCAGTCGACCCGGGACAGGGGGCCAATTTGGAGAGCAGTACTTC. Translation gives CASSRPGTGGQFGEQYF. V and J are TRBV27 and TRBJ2-7, with 12 bases lining up with TRBD1. J lost 7 bases, V lost 5 bases, and 15 bases had no gene match. The CDR3 consists of 17 residues. Looked up from germline, CDR1 is MNHEY and CDR2 is SMNVEV (reference sequence).

CDR3 DNA: TGTGCCAGCAGTACCGACAGGAGTTATGGCTACACCTTC. As protein: CASSTDRSYGYTF. The chain has TRBV28 and TRBJ1-2; the D gene is possibly TRBD1 (6 bases). Germline-derived CDR1 and CDR2 are MDHEN and SYDVKM. Trimming left V 5 bases short and J 5 bases short, with 12 bases between. The CDR3 is 13 amino acids.

The chain has TRBV7-8 and TRBJ2-5; TRBD2 matches 12 bases. The CDR3 consists of 18 residues. Germline V gene sequence: CDR1 SGHVS, CDR2 FQNEAQ. After removal of 6 bases from V and 1 base from J, the junction contained 12 bases not matched to a gene. CDR3 residues: CASRRGLAGIFLQETQYF. CDR3 bases: TGTGCCAGCAGGCGTGGACTAGCGGGGATCTTCCTCCAAGAGACCCAGTACTTC.

The gene calls are TRBV30 and TRBJ1-5; tentative D call: TRBD1 (5 bases). V lost 3 bases and J lost 2, with 14 bases in between. CDR1 GTSNPN and CDR2 SVGIG come from the germline V gene (reference sequence). The CDR3 sequence is 15 residues long. The CDR3 bases are TGTGCCTGGAGCACCCCCTTGGGGGGCAATCAGCCCCAGCATTTT. Protein sequence: CAWSTPLGGNQPQHF.

The gene calls are TRBV2 and TRBJ2-4, with a weak D call TRBD1 (6 bases). Trimming pared 7 bases from V and 0 bases from J, leaving 16 bases between. This CDR3 region has 16 residues. CDR1 and CDR2 (germline): SNHLY, FYNNEI. The DNA for the CDR3 is TGTGCCAGCACAGAGCCAGGGGCCTTAGCCAAAAACATTCAGTACTTC. Its translation is CASTEPGALAKNIQYF.

The rearrangement uses TRBV30 and TRBJ2-5, with a tentative D call TRBD2 (5 bases). Germline V gene data show CDR1 as GTSNPN and CDR2 as SVGIG (reference sequence). The CDR3 runs 14 residues. V was clipped by 4 bases and J by 5 bases, with 17 bases between them. The CDR3 sequence: CAWTLEEGVETQYF. CDR3 bases: TGTGCCTGGACCCTTGAAGAGGGCGTGGAGACCCAGTACTTC.

The V gene is TRBV29-1, the J gene TRBJ2-1; the D gene is possibly TRBD1 (6 bases). This CDR3 is built from 14 residues. Germline CDR1 reads SQVTM; CDR2 reads ANQGSEA. Trimming removed 5 bases from V and 2 bases from J, with 13 bases in between. The CDR3, as DNA: TGCAGCGTTTTCCAGGGGAACCCCTACAATGAGCAGTTCTTC. Residues: CSVFQGNPYNEQFF.

V is TRBV6-5 and J is TRBJ1-1; tentatively, D is TRBD1 (6 bases). Germline V CDR1 and CDR2: MNHEY, SVGAGI. V shed 6 bases and J shed 5 bases, with 16 bases lying between them. The CDR3 consists of 14 residues. This CDR3 is CASRQHLGQTEAFF. Here the CDR3 DNA reads TGTGCCAGCAGACAACACCTAGGACAGACTGAAGCTTTCTTT.

The chain uses TRBV5-1 and TRBJ1-2, with 9 nucleotides matching TRBD1. Losses at the gene ends were 5 bases for V and 3 bases for J; bases not matched to a gene: 5. Germline lookup yields CDR1 SGHRS and CDR2 YFSETQ. This CDR3 contains 14 residues. The CDR3 DNA reads TGCGCCAGCAGGACACAGGGGGCAGACTATGGCTACACCTTC. Its translation: CASRTQGADYGYTF.